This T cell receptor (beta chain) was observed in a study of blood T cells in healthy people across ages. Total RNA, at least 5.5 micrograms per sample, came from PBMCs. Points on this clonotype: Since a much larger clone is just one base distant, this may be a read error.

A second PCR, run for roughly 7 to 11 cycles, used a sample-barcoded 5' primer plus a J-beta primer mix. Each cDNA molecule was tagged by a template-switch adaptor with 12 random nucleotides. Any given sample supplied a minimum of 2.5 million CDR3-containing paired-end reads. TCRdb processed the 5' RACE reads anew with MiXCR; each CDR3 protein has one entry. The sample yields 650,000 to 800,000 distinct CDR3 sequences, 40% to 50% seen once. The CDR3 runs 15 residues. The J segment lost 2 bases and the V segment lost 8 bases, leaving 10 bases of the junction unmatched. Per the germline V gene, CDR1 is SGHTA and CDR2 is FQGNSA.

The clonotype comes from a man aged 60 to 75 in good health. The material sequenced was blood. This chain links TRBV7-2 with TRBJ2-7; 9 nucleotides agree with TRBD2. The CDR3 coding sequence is TGTGCCAGCGGCCGAATTAGCGGGGGCGCCTACGAGCAGTACTTC. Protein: CASGRISGGAYEQYF.